This is a list of T cell receptor beta chains from one sample in a study of cytomegalovirus exposure and HLA in healthy donors. Sequencing used immunoSEQ multiplex PCR; TCRdb keeps in-frame clones, though not all of them. The table includes over 65,000 clones, roughly 80% detected once. The sequencing input was PBMCs. Receptors were obtained from a man aged 45-65 years in good health and CMV-seronegative. Each CDR3 is given with its conserved first and last residue. The D gene is left open where the match is weak. The listing skips clone size in some rows; elsewhere it reads once, few, many or a size class.

D,size,J,V,CDR3,DNA
NA,NA,TRBJ2-3,TRBV5-5,CASSLRLAPDTQYF,TGTGCCAGCAGCTTGCGGCTAGCCCCAGATACGCAGTATTTT
NA,NA,TRBJ2-2,TRBV4-1,CASSQVGKNTGELFF,TGCGCCAGCAGCCAAGTTGGCAAGAACACCGGGGAGCTGTTTTTT
NA,NA,TRBJ1-4,TRBV4-3,CASSQGPRGRDEKLFF,TGCGCCAGCAGCCAAGGCCCTCGCGGGAGGGATGAAAAACTGTTTTTT
NA,NA,TRBJ2-2,TRBV9,CASSGRAGTGELFF,TGTGCCAGCAGTGGGAGAGCCGGCACCGGGGAGCTGTTTTTT
NA,NA,TRBJ2-2,TRBV19,CASSGTYVNTGELFF,TGTGCCAGTAGTGGGACATATGTGAACACCGGGGAGCTGTTTTTT
NA,NA,TRBJ1-2,TRBV7-9,CASSYGQTDTYGYTF,TGTGCCAGCAGCTACGGACAGACAGATACTTATGGCTACACCTTC
NA,NA,TRBJ1-6,TRBV7-2,CASSLERDSPLHF,TGTGCCAGCAGCTTAGAACGCGATTCACCCCTCCACTTT
NA,NA,TRBJ1-1,TRBV2,CASSKTSSVAEAFF,TGTGCCAGCAGTAAGACAAGTTCTGTGGCTGAAGCTTTCTTT
NA,NA,TRBJ1-2,TRBV7-2,CASSLVYGTTTLYGYTF,TGTGCCAGCAGCTTAGTTTACGGGACAACAACCCTATATGGCTACACCTTC
NA,NA,TRBJ2-5,TRBV18,CASSPPRGGETQYF,TGTGCCAGCTCACCACCCAGGGGCGGGGAGACCCAGTACTTC
TRBD2,NA,TRBJ2-7,TRBV4-1,CASSSSREGYEQYF,TGCGCCAGCAGTTCATCAAGGGAGGGTTACGAGCAGTACTTC
TRBD2,NA,TRBJ2-1,TRBV19,CASSPGTSGGISFF,TGTGCCAGTAGTCCTGGGACTAGCGGGGGGATTTCGTTCTTC
NA,NA,TRBJ2-2,TRBV2,CATQRENPGELFF,TGTGCCACCCAGAGGGAAAACCCCGGGGAGCTGTTTTTT
TRBD1,NA,TRBJ1-1,TRBV5-1,CASHLQGSRNTEAFF,TGCGCCAGTCACCTACAGGGGTCTCGGAACACTGAAGCTTTCTTT
TRBD1,NA,TRBJ1-4,TRBV5-1,CASSLVTGANEKLFF,TGCGCCAGCAGCTTGGTCACAGGGGCTAATGAAAAACTGTTTTTT
NA,NA,TRBJ2-7,TRBV7-9,CATLPLVAASYEQYF,TGTGCCACCTTACCCCTAGTAGCAGCCTCCTACGAGCAGTACTTC
NA,NA,TRBJ2-2,TRBV19,CASSIRQGNTGELFF,TGTGCCAGTAGTATAAGGCAGGGGAACACCGGGGAGCTGTTTTTT
TRBD1,few,TRBJ2-3,TRBV7-2,CASSLRGRTGTDTQYF,TGTGCCAGCAGCTTGAGGGGGCGGACGGGCACAGATACGCAGTATTTT
NA,few,TRBJ2-2,TRBV6-5,CASRGGGRNTGELFF,TGTGCCAGCAGGGGAGGGGGGAGAAACACCGGGGAGCTGTTTTTT
TRBD2,NA,TRBJ2-3,TRBV7-3,CASSLTLTTPGGQYF,TGTGCCAGCAGCTTAACGTTGACTACCCCGGGGGGGCAGTATTTT
NA,few,TRBJ1-2,TRBV11-2,CASSLGRPHYF,TGTGCCAGCAGCTTGGGGCGACCCCATTACTTC
TRBD1,NA,TRBJ2-7,TRBV7-8,CASSADRVKPYEQYF,TGTGCCAGCAGCGCAGACAGGGTAAAACCCTACGAGCAGTACTTC
NA,NA,TRBJ2-2,TRBV7-9,CASTLWEGSTGELFF,TGTGCCAGCACCTTGTGGGAAGGGAGCACCGGGGAGCTGTTTTTT
TRBD1,NA,TRBJ2-3,TRBV9,CASSGTQQGALTDTQYF,TGTGCCAGCAGCGGAACACAACAGGGGGCCCTCACAGATACGCAGTATTTT
NA,NA,TRBJ2-2,TRBV10-2,CASSESLWGGARGTGELFF,TGCGCCAGCAGTGAGTCACTCTGGGGGGGGGCCCGTGGCACCGGGGAGCTGTTTTTT
NA,NA,TRBJ1-1,TRBV6-6,CASSPHKDSNTEAFF,TGTGCCAGCAGTCCCCACAAGGACAGCAACACTGAAGCTTTCTTT
TRBD2,few,TRBJ2-1,TRBV5-4,CASSPPSGGYEQFF,TGTGCCAGCAGTCCCCCTAGCGGGGGCTATGAGCAGTTCTTC
NA,NA,TRBJ1-5,TRBV28,CASKGRDFYSNQPQHF,TGTGCCAGCAAGGGACGGGACTTTTATAGCAATCAGCCCCAGCATTTT
TRBD2,once,TRBJ2-5,TRBV30,CAWSVALGLAGVGETQYF,TGTGCCTGGAGTGTAGCCCTTGGGCTAGCGGGGGTCGGTGAGACCCAGTACTTC
TRBD1,NA,TRBJ1-5,TRBV5-6,CASSITGARAQHF,TGTGCCAGCAGCATTACAGGGGCGAGGGCCCAGCATTTT
NA,NA,TRBJ1-5,TRBV28,CASSRGAGQSQPQHF,TGTGCCAGCAGTCGGGGGGCAGGGCAGAGTCAGCCCCAGCATTTT
NA,NA,TRBJ1-6,TRBV11-1,CASSADRRDSPLHF,TGTGCCAGCAGCGCTGACAGACGAGATTCACCCCTCCACTTT
NA,NA,TRBJ1-2,TRBV27,CASRTTGHRGGYTF,TGTGCCAGCAGGACAACGGGACACCGGGGCGGCTACACCTTC
NA,medium-sized,TRBJ1-2,TRBV5-1,CASSLGVGGFNYGYTF,TGCGCCAGCAGCTTGGGGGTTGGAGGGTTTAACTATGGCTACACCTTC
NA,few,TRBJ1-4,TRBV4-2,CASSPRVEKLFF,TGTGCCAGCAGCCCTAGAGTTGAAAAACTGTTTTTT
NA,NA,TRBJ2-5,TRBV2,CASSYQETQYF,TGTGCCAGCAGTTATCAGGAGACCCAGTACTTC
TRBD2,NA,TRBJ2-7,TRBV14,CASSPDFAGGRNEQYF,TGTGCCAGCAGCCCCGACTTTGCGGGGGGGCGGAACGAGCAGTACTTC
NA,few,TRBJ1-5,TRBV28,CASSSQGHSNQPQHF,TGTGCCAGCAGTTCTCAGGGTCACAGCAATCAGCCCCAGCATTTT
NA,NA,TRBJ1-4,TRBV5-1,CASSLRGGREDEKLFF,TGCGCCAGCAGCTTGCGGGGGGGGAGAGAGGATGAAAAACTGTTTTTT
NA,few,TRBJ2-7,TRBV21-1,CASSKGQGGYEQYF,TGTGCCAGCAGCAAAGGGCAGGGGGGATACGAGCAGTACTTC
NA,NA,TRBJ2-3,TRBV19,CASSIGGLWGDTQYF,TGTGCCAGTAGTATCGGGGGGCTTTGGGGAGATACGCAGTATTTT
TRBD1,NA,TRBJ2-7,TRBV27,CASSLKALGTGPYEQYF,TGTGCCAGCAGTTTGAAGGCTCTGGGGACAGGACCCTACGAGCAGTACTTC
NA,NA,TRBJ1-5,TRBV6-5,CASSHSWQGKSPQHF,TGTGCCAGCAGCCACTCATGGCAGGGGAAATCCCCCCAGCATTTT
NA,NA,TRBJ2-2,TRBV19,CASNPGRTRTNTGELFF,TGTGCCAGTAATCCCGGAAGGACACGAACGAACACCGGGGAGCTGTTTTTT
NA,NA,TRBJ1-3,TRBV5-1,CASSPRTGSGNTIYF,TGCGCCAGCAGCCCACGGACGGGATCAGGAAACACCATATATTTT
TRBD1,NA,TRBJ1-2,TRBV19,CASSPSGQAVYGYTF,TGTGCCAGTAGTCCTTCGGGACAGGCCGTCTATGGCTACACCTTC
NA,NA,TRBJ2-7,TRBV7-9,CASSGGTFYYEQYF,TGTGCCAGCAGCGGGGGGACCTTTTACTACGAGCAGTACTTC
NA,NA,TRBJ2-7,TRBV27,CASGEQVTSYEQYF,TGTGCCAGCGGGGAACAGGTTACCTCCTACGAGCAGTACTTC
TRBD1,NA,TRBJ1-2,TRBV6-5,CASSYEQGAVMDGYTF,TGTGCCAGCAGTTACGAGCAGGGGGCTGTTATGGATGGCTACACCTTC
TRBD1,NA,TRBJ1-2,TRBV19,CASSADRAVVNYGYTF,TGTGCCAGTAGTGCGGACAGGGCGGTAGTCAACTATGGCTACACCTTC
NA,few,TRBJ2-1,TRBV10-3,CAIRGRNENNEQFF,TGTGCCATCAGGGGCAGGAATGAAAACAATGAGCAGTTCTTC
NA,NA,TRBJ1-6,TRBV14,CASSQNPGQGNSPLHF,TGTGCCAGCAGCCAAAATCCGGGACAAGGAAATTCACCCCTCCACTTT
NA,NA,TRBJ2-2,TRBV7-6,CASSSPNRGGELFF,TGTGCCAGCAGCTCACCGAATCGGGGTGGGGAGCTGTTTTTT